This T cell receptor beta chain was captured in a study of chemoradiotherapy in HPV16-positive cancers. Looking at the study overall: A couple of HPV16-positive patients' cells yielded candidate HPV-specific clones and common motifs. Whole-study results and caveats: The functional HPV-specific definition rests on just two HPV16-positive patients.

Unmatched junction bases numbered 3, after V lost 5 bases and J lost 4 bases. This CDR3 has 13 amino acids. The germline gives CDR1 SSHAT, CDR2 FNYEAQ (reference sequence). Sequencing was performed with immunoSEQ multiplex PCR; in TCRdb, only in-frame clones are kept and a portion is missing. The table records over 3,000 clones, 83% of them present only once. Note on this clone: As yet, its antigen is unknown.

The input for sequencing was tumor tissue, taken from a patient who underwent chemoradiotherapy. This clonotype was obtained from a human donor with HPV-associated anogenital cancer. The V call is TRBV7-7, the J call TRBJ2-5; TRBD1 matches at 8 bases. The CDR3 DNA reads TGTGCCAGCAGCCGTACAGGGGGAGAGACCCAGTACTTC. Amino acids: CASSRTGGETQYF. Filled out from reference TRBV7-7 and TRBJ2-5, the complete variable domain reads GAGVSQSPRYKVTKRGQDVTLRCDPISSHATLYWYQQALGQGPEFLTYFNYEAQPDKSGLPSDRFSAERPEGSISTLTIQRTEQRDSAMYRCASSRTGGETQYFGPGTRLLVL.